Detailed here is one T cell receptor (beta chain). The sample is drawn from a study of blood T cell repertoires in COVID-19. Turning to the study itself: Nucleic acid was either cDNA or gDNA, and it came from T cells, B-cell-depleted T cells, or PBMCs.

Sequencing was performed with immunoSEQ multiplex PCR; in TCRdb, only in-frame clones are kept and a portion is missing. This sample yields approximately 200,000 clones, of which approximately 80% are seen a single time; about 10% belongs to the top ten. Germline CDR1 reads SGHRS; CDR2 reads YFSETQ. The length of the CDR3 is 12 residues. Trimming stripped 4 bases from V and 8 bases from J, with 10 bases between. Across about two dozen US areas, participants ranged in age from 18 to 89 years. The sample comprised PBMCs or T cells enriched from blood (not recorded which). This receptor was obtained from a middle-aged man who had recovered from COVID-19. This chain uses TRBV5-1 with TRBJ2-1; D ambiguous. This CDR3 reads CASSVLGDEQFF. CDR3 in DNA: TGCGCCAGCAGCGTCCTCGGTGATGAGCAGTTCTTC.